This T cell receptor beta chain was obtained from a study of blood T cell repertoires in COVID-19. TCRdb's copy holds only in-frame clones and misses some; the assay was immunoSEQ multiplex PCR. This table holds some 300,000 clones, around nine tenths found once. The ends lost 3 bases at V and 3 bases at J; junction bases unmatched: 9. The V gene's germline CDR1 is SGDLS and CDR2 YYNGEE. The length of the CDR3 is 15 residues. The sequenced material came from peripheral blood. The chain joins TRBV9 to TRBJ2-7, with 7 bases identical to TRBD2. This clonotype was sampled from an older man with acute or convalescent COVID-19. CDR3 coding DNA: TGTGCCAGCAGCGCCGGGTTAGGCGGGAGCTACGAGCAGTACTTC. Amino acid sequence: CASSAGLGGSYEQYF.